This T cell receptor beta chain comes out of a study of T cell responses to AZD1222 COVID-19 vaccine. Data came from immunoSEQ multiplex PCR; TCRdb stores just in-frame clones and leaves some out. The table has around 170,000 clones, about 91% seen once. Both about-4-week and about-12-week second-dose recipients were combined. V lost 1 base and J lost 8, with 11 bases in between. The CDR3 runs 13 residues. The source was peripheral blood, collected 28 days after the second AZD1222 dose. This sequence was found in an adult who received the AZD1222 COVID-19 vaccine. The chain links TRBV12-3 or TRBV12-4 to TRBJ1-2; TRBD1 is a possible D gene (5 bases). The CDR3 here is CASSLEQGSGYTF. CDR3 DNA: TGTGCCAGCAGTTTAGAGCAGGGTAGCGGCTACACCTTC.